This T cell receptor (beta chain) stems from a study of T cells after yellow fever vaccination. This clonotype has a handful of counts. Its specificity is not known. Study results and caveats: Across the CD4 and CD8 compartments, a small share of clonotypes was present in both.

The germline gives CDR1 SGHAT, CDR2 FQNNGV. Trimming stripped 0 bases from V and 6 bases from J, with 5 bases between. This CDR3 is 12 amino acids long. TCRdb passed the 5' RACE reads through MiXCR, listing each CDR3 protein once. The table records around 500,000 distinct CDR3 sequences, 20% to 25% of them present only once. J is TRBJ1-2 and V is TRBV11-2; D gene ambiguous. The sequence derives from a man between 18 and 29 years old who received the YFV17D yellow fever vaccine. The material sequenced was PBMCs, taken 20 to 25 days after the first yellow fever vaccination. CDR3 DNA sequence: TGTGCCAGCAGCTTAGAACGAAATGGCTACACCTTC. Translating it yields CASSLERNGYTF.